The 8 T cell receptor beta chains given below trace back to one sample, sequenced in a study of radiotherapy plus CTLA-4 blockade in lung cancer. Sequenced by immunoSEQ multiplex PCR; TCRdb stores in-frame clones only, minus some. The table has approximately 50,000 clones, 73% seen once; the top ten hold about 3.8%. Sequences were derived from peripheral blood, sampled from a patient treated with radiotherapy plus ipilimumab. The receptor set was obtained from a human donor with non-small cell lung cancer who had a complete response to radiotherapy plus ipilimumab.

V usage is TRBV7-2 and J usage is TRBJ2-2; no definite D call. Trimming removed 2 bases from V and 6 bases from J, with 7 bases in between. This CDR3 is 13 amino acids long. Germline loops: CDR1 SGHTA, CDR2 FQGNSA. Here the CDR3 reads CASSLLPAGELFF. The CDR3 DNA reads TGTGCCAGCAGCTTACTACCGGCCGGGGAGCTGTTTTTT.

This clone showed up just once. J is TRBJ1-2 and V is TRBV5-8; TRBD1 might be the D (5 bases). The germline gives CDR1 SGHTS, CDR2 YDEGEE. The CDR3 loop spans 14 amino acids. Trimming took off 1 base at V and 7 bases at J, with 14 bases between the two ends. The CDR3: CASSLRSRVGGYTF. The CDR3 DNA is TGTGCCAGCAGCTTGCGGTCCAGGGTGGGTGGCTACACCTTC.

The V and J genes are TRBV7-8 and TRBJ2-7; 7 bases fit TRBD1. Germline CDR1 and CDR2: SGHVS and FQNEAQ. V lost 1 base to trimming and J lost 0 bases; unmatched junction nucleotides: 6. This CDR3 comprises 16 residues. CDR3 DNA sequence: TGTGCCAGCAGCTTAGTTCAGGGGGTTAGCTCCTACGAGCAGTACTTC. Amino acid sequence: CASSLVQGVSSYEQYF. The complete variable domain, with remaining parts taken from reference TRBV7-8 and TRBJ2-7, reads GAGVSQSPRYKVAKRGQDVALRCDPISGHVSLFWYQQALGQGPEFLTYFQNEAQLDKSGLPSDRFFAERPEGSVSTLKIQRTQQEDSAVYLCASSLVQGVSSYEQYFGPGTRLTVT.

The V and J genes are TRBV20-1 and TRBJ1-2; tentatively, D is TRBD1 (5 bases). Trimming cost V 2 bases and J 4 bases, with 5 bases left between them. The CDR3 has 11 amino acids. The V gene's germline CDR1 is DFQATT and CDR2 SNEGSKA (reference sequence). CDR3 residues: CSARQGYGYTF. In nucleotides, the CDR3 is TGCAGTGCTAGACAGGGCTATGGCTACACCTTC.

This clone has more than one count but fewer than ten. The chain carries TRBV5-4 and TRBJ1-6; D remains ambiguous. The CDR3 sequence is 15 residues long. The V gene's germline CDR1 is SGHNT and CDR2 YYREEE (reference sequence). V dropped 3 bases and J dropped 6 bases, with 13 bases sitting between them. CDR3 DNA: TGTGCCAGCAGCTGGCGACAAGGACTTAATTCACCCCTCCACTTT. Translation gives CASSWRQGLNSPLHF.

The chain is built from TRBV2 and TRBJ1-4; D is uncertain. Deletions cut 2 bases from V and 5 bases from J, with 9 bases between. This CDR3 is 14 amino acids long. Germline values: CDR1 SNHLY, CDR2 FYNNEI. CDR3 residues: CASSELLQNEKLFF. CDR3 in DNA: TGTGCCAGCAGTGAACTTTTACAAAATGAAAAACTGTTTTTT.

A remark on this clone: Additional DNA sequences in this sample encode the identical CDR3. V usage is TRBV7-9 and J usage is TRBJ1-3; tentative D call: TRBD1 (6 bases). V lost 3 bases to trimming and J lost 4 bases, with 10 bases between them. The CDR3 runs to 14 residues. The germline CDR1 and CDR2 sequences are SEHNR and FQNEAQ (reference sequence). The chain's CDR3 is CASSLRGSGNTIYF. CDR3 bases: TGTGCCAGCAGCTTGAGGGGGTCGGGAAACACCATATATTTT.

The chain employs TRBV18 and TRBJ1-1, with TRBD1 as a possible D gene (5 bases). V lost 0 bases to trimming and J lost 5 bases, with 13 bases between them. This CDR3 region has 15 residues. Germline assignment: CDR1 KGHSH and CDR2 LQKENI. The CDR3, as DNA: TGTGCCAGCTCACCACCGAAAAGGGGTGGTACTGAAGCTTTCTTT. This encodes CASSPPKRGGTEAFF.